Detailed here is one TCR beta chain. Its antigen remains unidentified. This PCR relied on a set of 60 Vbeta primers and 13 Jbeta primers. Produced via immunoSEQ multiplex PCR; TCRdb's table is partial and in-frame only. The repertoire table contains tens of thousands of clones. The source of the sample is a study of cytomegalovirus exposure and HLA in healthy donors. Background on the study: The 120 million or so unique TCR beta sequences, from 150 million to 200 million T cells, were found by an earlier analysis.

J was trimmed by 7 bases and V by 6 bases; bases with no gene match: 18. This CDR3 has 17 amino acids. Germline CDR1 KGHSH, CDR2 LQKENI. The study's findings and limits: Accurate HLA-A and HLA-B prediction from TCR beta sequences was reported for most subjects.

The TCR comes from a female donor in good health and CMV-seropositive. This sequence joins TRBV18 and TRBJ2-1, with 7 bases aligning to TRBD1. Sequencing input: PBMCs. The CDR3 region has the DNA TGTGCCAGCTCGTACGACAGGGTGGAGATTCAGGTGAATGAGCAGTTCTTC. This codes for CASSYDRVEIQVNEQFF.